The 25 T cell receptor beta chains given below trace back to one sample, sequenced in a study of CD8 T cells in cerebrospinal fluid in Alzheimer's disease. TCRdb reanalyzed the 10x single-cell sequencing reads, giving one entry per CDR3 protein sequence and no DNA. Seen in this sample are roughly 1,600 distinct CDR3 sequences; the ten most common clones hold about 10%. Sequenced input: cerebrospinal fluid. These receptors were collected from a human donor with mild cognitive impairment.

This clonotype counts as large by frequency. The chain carries TRBV28 and TRBJ2-2; the TCRdb call, TRBD1, lacks DNA for checking. This CDR3 is 16 amino acids long. Germline V gene sequence: CDR1 MDHEN, CDR2 SYDVKM. This chain's CDR3 is CASSFRKGRGDGELFF. Full variable domain (remainder filled in from reference TRBV28 and TRBJ2-2): DVKVTQSSRYLVKRTGEKVFLECVQDMDHENMFWYRQDPGLGLRLIYFSYDVKMKEKGDIPEGYSVSREKKERFSLILESASTNQTSMYLCASSFRKGRGDGELFFGEGSRLTVL.

This clonotype is called medium-sized (0.01 to 0.1%) based on its frequency. This chain links TRBV6-1 with TRBJ1-2. Germline lookup yields CDR1 MNHNS and CDR2 SASEGT. This CDR3 has 12 amino acids. The CDR3 sequence: CATSRGVGGYTF.

This clonotype is medium-sized (0.01 to 0.1%) by frequency. The V gene is TRBV13, the J gene TRBJ2-7; checking the TCRdb D call of TRBD1 is not possible without DNA. The germline CDR1 and CDR2 sequences are PRHDT and FYEKMQ (reference sequence). This CDR3 spans 14 amino acids. Here the CDR3 reads CASSPWTGSYEQYF.

Considering frequency, this clonotype is medium-sized (0.01 to 0.1%). The chain joins TRBV11-2 to TRBJ2-1; with no DNA, the TCRdb D assignment of TRBD2 cannot be verified. Germline V CDR1 and CDR2: SGHAT, FQNNGV. This CDR3 comprises 13 residues. The CDR3 region is CASSGGTLDEQFF.

Considering frequency, this clonotype is medium-sized. The chain employs TRBV3-1 and TRBJ2-2; the D call of TRBD1 rests on TCRdb alone, since no DNA is present to check it. Germline CDR1 LGHDT, CDR2 YNNKEL (reference sequence). The CDR3 is made up of 16 amino acids. CDR3 protein: CASTDSGQVNTGELFF.

Judged by frequency, this clonotype is medium-sized (0.01 to 0.1%). CDR3 sequence: CASSLDPSGLSYNEQFF. J is TRBJ2-1 and V is TRBV5-1; TCRdb names TRBD2, which stays unverified in the absence of DNA. There are 17 residues in the CDR3. From germline, CDR1 is SGHRS and CDR2 YFSETQ.

According to its frequency, this clonotype is medium-sized. The chain carries TRBV20-1 and TRBJ2-1; TCRdb's D gene call, TRBD2, goes unchecked for lack of DNA. This CDR3 has 14 amino acids. CDR1 and CDR2 from the germline V gene are DFQATT and SNEGSKA (reference sequence). The chain's CDR3 is CSAEAANSYNEQFF.

This clonotype shows up as medium-sized (0.01 to 0.1%) by frequency. This chain joins TRBV2 and TRBJ2-2. CDR1 is SNHLY, CDR2 FYNNEI, per germline. The CDR3 sequence is 16 residues long. CDR3 in amino acids: CASRDSGREVTGELFF.

By frequency, this clonotype registers medium-sized. The gene calls are TRBV24-1 and TRBJ2-5; TCRdb's D gene call, TRBD1, goes unchecked for lack of DNA. This CDR3 comprises 16 residues. CDR1 and CDR2 (germline): KGHDR, SFDVKD. CDR3 sequence reads: CATSDSRTGGQETQYF.

This clonotype is called medium-sized based on its frequency. V gene TRBV11-2 combines with J gene TRBJ1-4; with no DNA, the TCRdb D assignment of TRBD1 cannot be verified. This CDR3 is built from 15 residues. The V gene's germline CDR1 is SGHAT and CDR2 FQNNGV. The CDR3 loop is CASSAGQEELEKLFF.

The chain recombines TRBV4-1 with TRBJ2-7; with no DNA, the TCRdb D assignment of TRBD1 cannot be verified. CDR3 length: 14 amino acids. Germline values: CDR1 MGHRA, CDR2 YSYEKL. The CDR3 is CASSQEDRVDEQYF.

This CDR3 reads CASSPARLASTQYF. This chain uses TRBV19 with TRBJ2-5. In germline, CDR1 is LNHDA, CDR2 SQIVND (reference sequence). This CDR3 contains 14 residues. Together with reference TRBV19 and TRBJ2-5, the CDR3 gives the full variable domain: DGGITQSPKYLFRKEGQNVTLSCEQNLNHDAMYWYRQDPGQGLRLIYYSQIVNDFQKGDIAEGYSVSREKKESFPLTVTSAQKNPTAFYLCASSPARLASTQYFGPGTRLLVL.

The CDR3 region is CATSDFRGTEAFF. This chain joins TRBV24-1 and TRBJ1-1; the TCRdb call, TRBD1, lacks DNA for checking. Germline values: CDR1 KGHDR, CDR2 SFDVKD. CDR3 size: 13 residues.

By frequency, this clonotype is medium-sized. The chain uses TRBV7-9 and TRBJ2-1; TCRdb indicates TRBD2, and absent DNA this call remains unverified. Germline V gene data show CDR1 as SEHNR and CDR2 as FQNEAQ (reference sequence). This CDR3 is 14 amino acids long. The CDR3 reads CASSLVQGPDEQFF. Filled out from reference TRBV7-9 and TRBJ2-1, the complete variable domain reads DTGVSQNPRHKITKRGQNVTFRCDPISEHNRLYWYRQTLGQGPEFLTYFQNEAQLEKSRLLSDRFSAERPKGSFSTLEIQRTEQGDSAMYLCASSLVQGPDEQFFGPGTRLTVL.

The chain has TRBV6-1 and TRBJ1-5; the TRBD1 assignment by TCRdb is unverifiable without DNA. The germline V gene encodes CDR1 MNHNS and CDR2 SASEGT. The CDR3 spans 16 residues. The CDR3 region is CASSGAPQGMFQPQHF.

The chain uses TRBV6-5 and TRBJ2-7; the D gene TCRdb calls, TRBD1, cannot be checked with no DNA. This CDR3 has 14 amino acids. CDR1 MNHEY and CDR2 SVGAGI come from the germline V gene. The CDR3 is CASSPSGRVYEQYF.

This clonotype ranks as medium-sized in terms of frequency. V usage is TRBV28 and J usage is TRBJ1-2; no DNA is available, so the TRBD1 call from TCRdb remains unchecked. Germline CDR1 and CDR2: MDHEN and SYDVKM. The CDR3 length is 13 residues. CDR3 loop: CASSFRDRGGYTF.

This CDR3 is CASSLGQVQQETQYF. The V call is TRBV7-3, the J call TRBJ2-5; with no DNA, the TCRdb D assignment of TRBD1 cannot be verified. The CDR3 spans 15 residues. Germline V gene data show CDR1 as SGHTA and CDR2 as FQGTGA. Full variable domain (outside the CDR3, taken from reference TRBV7-3 and TRBJ2-5): GAGVSQTPSNKVTEKGKYVELRCDPISGHTALYWYRQSLGQGPEFLIYFQGTGAADDSGLPNDRFFAVRPEGSVSTLKIQRTERGDSAVYLCASSLGQVQQETQYFGPGTRLLVL.

Frequency places this clonotype as medium-sized. This rearrangement joins TRBV29-1 to TRBJ2-7; TCRdb returns TRBD1, unconfirmable since there is no DNA. The CDR3 contains 13 residues. CDR1 and CDR2 from the germline V gene are SQVTM and ANQGSEA. This CDR3 reads CSVRDRSSYEQYF.

This clonotype is deemed large by its frequency. V gene TRBV5-6 combines with J gene TRBJ2-5. The germline V gene encodes CDR1 SGHDT and CDR2 YYEEEE. There are 14 residues in the CDR3. CDR3: CASSLATGRETQYF.

According to its frequency, this clonotype is medium-sized. The rearrangement links TRBV2 to TRBJ2-2; no DNA is available, so the TRBD2 call from TCRdb remains unchecked. Germline V gene lookup returns CDR1 SNHLY and CDR2 FYNNEI. The CDR3 has 16 residues. Here the CDR3 reads CASSEAASGTTGELFF.

J is TRBJ1-4 and V is TRBV5-5; the TCRdb D gene call, TRBD1, has no DNA to confirm it. The CDR3 sequence is 15 residues long. The V gene's germline CDR1 is SGHKS and CDR2 YYEKEE (reference sequence). The chain's CDR3 is CASSSQGATNEKLFF.

This clonotype is deemed medium-sized by its frequency. The rearrangement links TRBV7-9 to TRBJ1-1. This CDR3 spans 15 amino acids. The germline V gene encodes CDR1 SEHNR and CDR2 FQNEAQ (reference sequence). The CDR3 loop reads CASSFGGVKNTEAFF.

This clonotype shows up as medium-sized by frequency. The rearrangement links TRBV6-6 to TRBJ2-6. CDR1 is MNHNY, CDR2 SVGAGI, per germline (reference sequence). CDR3 length: 16 residues. CDR3 protein: CASSYSRNSGANVLTF.

This clonotype is labeled medium-sized (0.01 to 0.1%) based on frequency. The rearrangement joins TRBV5-5 to TRBJ1-3; TCRdb reports TRBD1, a call that lacks DNA to check it against. The CDR3 has 15 amino acids. Germline V gene data show CDR1 as SGHKS and CDR2 as YYEKEE (reference sequence). CDR3 sequence: CASSTAGVSGNTIYF.